One and the same sample provided the 28 T cell receptor beta chains below, sequenced in a study of shared clonotypes between healthy human individuals. Sequencing used immunoSEQ multiplex PCR; TCRdb keeps in-frame clones, though not all of them. The sample carries roughly 2.6 million clones, 85% to 95% recorded once. Sequencing was carried out using naive CD4+ T cells sorted from blood. Subset of the sample: CD45RA+ positively selected. The source is a man between 18 and 29 years old in good health.

V and J are TRBV27 and TRBJ1-2; a weak D match, TRBD1 (6 bases). Trimming removed 4 bases at V and 4 bases at J, with 13 bases between. Looked up from germline, CDR1 is MNHEY and CDR2 is SMNVEV (reference sequence). The CDR3 runs to 14 residues. CDR3 in DNA: TGTGCCAGCAGTTCCGGGGGGCTAATCTATGGCTACACCTTC. Amino acids: CASSSGGLIYGYTF.

The chain carries TRBV19 and TRBJ1-5; possible D gene TRBD1, 5 bases. CDR3 length: 15 residues. Germline lookup yields CDR1 LNHDA and CDR2 SQIVND (reference sequence). Trimming pared 3 bases from V and 1 base from J, leaving 10 bases between. This CDR3 is CASSIFRESNQPQHF. The CDR3 DNA follows: TGTGCCAGTAGTATTTTCAGGGAAAGCAATCAGCCCCAGCATTTT.

This sequence joins TRBV4-2 and TRBJ2-1; the match to TRBD2 covers 7 bases. The germline CDR1 and CDR2 sequences are LGHNA and YNFKEQ. This CDR3 has 16 residues. The V segment lost 1 base and the J segment 3 bases; nucleotides outside the gene matches: 6. CDR3 in DNA: TGTGCCAGCAGCCAAGGCGCGGGGGTAAACTACAATGAGCAGTTCTTC. Translating it yields CASSQGAGVNYNEQFF.

V gene TRBV18 combines with J gene TRBJ1-2; D is unresolved. This CDR3 region has 13 residues. V was cut by 8 bases and J by 3 bases, with 13 bases left in between. CDR1 and CDR2 from the germline V gene are KGHSH and LQKENI. The CDR3 DNA sequence: TGTGCCAGCACTAAGGGTACGGACTATGGCTACACCTTC. Translation gives CASTKGTDYGYTF.

This clone was counted a single time. The rearrangement uses TRBV4-3 and TRBJ2-2; D is possibly TRBD1 (5 bases). The CDR3 has 14 residues. Germline lookup yields CDR1 LGHNA and CDR2 YSLEER. Trimming pared 2 bases from V and 5 bases from J, leaving 9 bases between. CDR3 protein: CASSQRQGTGELFF. The CDR3 nucleotides read TGCGCCAGCAGCCAACGCCAGGGAACCGGGGAGCTGTTTTTT.

This chain links TRBV10-3 with TRBJ2-7; 7 nucleotides match TRBD1. The germline gives CDR1 ENHRY, CDR2 SYGVKD. The CDR3 runs 15 residues. V lost 3 bases to trimming and J lost 6 bases; unmatched junction nucleotides: 11. DNA for the CDR3: TGTGCCATCAGTGACTTCGGGACAGTGTTTTTCGAGCAGTACTTC. The encoded protein is CAISDFGTVFFEQYF.

V gene TRBV7-9 combines with J gene TRBJ1-4; 10 bases line up with TRBD1. Per the germline V gene, CDR1 is SEHNR and CDR2 is FQNEAQ (reference sequence). The CDR3 has 14 residues. With V trimmed by 5 bases and J by 7 bases, 4 bases remained unmatched. This CDR3 reads CASSPGTGVEKLFF. Written as DNA, the CDR3 is TGTGCCAGCAGCCCCGGGACAGGGGTTGAAAAACTGTTTTTT. The full variable domain, completed using reference TRBV7-9 and TRBJ1-4, is DTGVSQNPRHKITKRGQNVTFRCDPISEHNRLYWYRQTLGQGPEFLTYFQNEAQLEKSRLLSDRFSAERPKGSFSTLEIQRTEQGDSAMYLCASSPGTGVEKLFFGSGTQLSVL.

The chain couples TRBV18 to TRBJ2-1, with a possible D match to TRBD1 (6 bases). The CDR3 sequence is 12 residues long. V lost 0 bases, J lost 10 bases, and 7 bases lay in between. CDR1 KGHSH and CDR2 LQKENI come from the germline V gene. CDR3 bases: TGTGCCAGCTCACCACCGAGGGGGGAGCAGTTCTTC. Translated, it gives CASSPPRGEQFF.

J is TRBJ2-1 and V is TRBV5-1; 7 bases line up with TRBD2. Germline V gene lookup returns CDR1 SGHRS and CDR2 YFSETQ. The CDR3 contains 14 residues. V dropped 5 bases and J dropped 4; count of bases not matched to a gene: 6. For the CDR3, the DNA is TGCGCCAGCAGAGGGGCTAGCGGTTACAATGAGCAGTTCTTC. This translates into CASRGASGYNEQFF.

The V call is TRBV11-2, the J call TRBJ2-7; maybe TRBD2 (5 bases). The CDR3 sequence is 13 residues long. The ends were cut back, 4 bases at V and 2 bases at J, with 9 bases in the middle. Germline CDR1 reads SGHAT; CDR2 reads FQNNGV. The chain's CDR3 is CASSSAGTYEQYF. In DNA, the CDR3 is TGTGCCAGCAGCTCGGCCGGGACCTACGAGCAGTACTTC.

This rearrangement joins TRBV15 to TRBJ1-6; D not resolved. Germline CDR1 reads LNHNV; CDR2 reads YYDKDF (reference sequence). V lost 1 base and J lost 6, with 16 bases in between. This CDR3 has 17 amino acids. CDR3 in amino acids: CATSRGTSTVRNSPLHF. In DNA form, the CDR3 reads TGTGCCACCAGCAGAGGAACGTCAACAGTTCGTAATTCACCCCTCCACTTT.

The V gene is TRBV30, the J gene TRBJ1-4; no reliable D call. The V gene lost 0 bases and the J gene lost 5 bases, with 13 bases spanning the gap. The germline V gene encodes CDR1 GTSNPN and CDR2 SVGIG (reference sequence). This CDR3 is 15 amino acids long. The chain's CDR3 is CAWSVYGLGNEKLFF. The CDR3 DNA follows: TGTGCCTGGAGTGTATATGGACTGGGGAATGAAAAACTGTTTTTT.

The chain couples TRBV28 to TRBJ2-7, with TRBD1 matching over 8 bases. The trim removed 3 bases at V and 3 bases at J, leaving 16 bases unmatched. The CDR3 loop spans 18 amino acids. Germline CDR1 and CDR2: MDHEN and SYDVKM. The DNA for the CDR3 is TGTGCCAGCAGTTTTCATCTGACAGGGGTGACCCCTTACTACGAGCAGTACTTC. Protein sequence: CASSFHLTGVTPYYEQYF. Complete variable domain (other parts from reference TRBV28 and TRBJ2-7): DVKVTQSSRYLVKRTGEKVFLECVQDMDHENMFWYRQDPGLGLRLIYFSYDVKMKEKGDIPEGYSVSREKKERFSLILESASTNQTSMYLCASSFHLTGVTPYYEQYFGPGTRLTVT.

The chain has TRBV7-2 and TRBJ2-2; D is uncertain. The V end was cut by 2 bases, the J end by 6 bases, with 13 bases between. This CDR3 contains 15 residues. The V gene's germline CDR1 is SGHTA and CDR2 FQGNSA. The CDR3 is CASSLPPMSSGELFF. CDR3 sequence (DNA): TGTGCCAGCAGCTTACCCCCCATGAGTTCCGGGGAGCTGTTTTTT.

This clone was counted only a few times. This sample includes further DNA sequences coding for the same CDR3. The chain couples TRBV30 to TRBJ1-1; D call uncertain. The CDR3 extends over 13 amino acids. Germline V gives CDR1 GTSNPN, CDR2 SVGIG (reference sequence). With 2 bases removed from V and 1 base from J, the gap between germline ends came to 8 bases. CDR3 sequence (DNA): TGTGCCTGGAGTCGAGGAGGGAACACTGAAGCTTTCTTT. This sequence encodes CAWSRGGNTEAFF.

CDR3 nucleotides: TGTGCCAGCAGTTCCGGGACTAGCGGGATCAAGCAGTACTTC. It encodes CASSSGTSGIKQYF. The J gene is TRBJ2-7, the V gene TRBV6-5; 13 nucleotides align to TRBD2. The V segment lost 4 bases and the J segment 8 bases; nucleotides outside the gene matches: 5. The CDR3 covers 14 residues. In germline, CDR1 is MNHEY, CDR2 SVGAGI.

CDR3 coding DNA: TGTGCCAGCAGCTTAGCGGGAAGCTCCTACAATGAGCAGTTCTTC. Its translation is CASSLAGSSYNEQFF. The chain joins TRBV11-1 to TRBJ2-1; unclear D gene. The CDR3 extends over 15 amino acids. Germline-derived CDR1 and CDR2 are SGHAT and FQDESV (reference sequence). Trimming took 0 bases from V and 0 from J, leaving 6 bases between them.

The CDR3 loop reads CASSPDRMSSYEQYF. CDR3 nucleotide sequence: TGTGCCAGCAGTCCAGACAGGATGAGCTCCTACGAGCAGTACTTC. The rearrangement uses TRBV6-5 and TRBJ2-7, with D perhaps TRBD1 (6 bases). The CDR3 consists of 15 residues. Per the germline V gene, CDR1 is MNHEY and CDR2 is SVGAGI. The V gene lost 5 bases and the J gene lost 0 bases, with 14 bases spanning the gap.

This clone showed up just once. V usage is TRBV10-3 and J usage is TRBJ2-1; tentatively, D is TRBD1 or TRBD2 (5 bases each). V was clipped by 6 bases and J by 8 bases, with 17 bases between them. Germline V gives CDR1 ENHRY, CDR2 SYGVKD. The CDR3 loop spans 14 amino acids. This CDR3 reads CAISRGDPRDEQFF. CDR3 coding DNA: TGTGCCATCAGCCGAGGGGACCCTCGAGATGAGCAGTTCTTC.

The genes are TRBV6-1 and TRBJ2-4, with no clear D. Trimming took off 2 bases at V and 6 bases at J, with 8 bases between the two ends. The CDR3 has 13 amino acids. CDR1 is MNHNS and CDR2 is SASEGT in the germline V gene. The CDR3 reads CASSERQLNIQYF. DNA for the CDR3: TGTGCCAGCAGTGAACGGCAGTTAAACATTCAGTACTTC.

The rearrangement joins TRBV30 to TRBJ2-6; D remains unclear. The CDR3 runs 18 residues. Germline assignment: CDR1 GTSNPN and CDR2 SVGIG (reference sequence). With 1 base removed from V and 0 bases from J, the gap between germline ends came to 16 bases. The CDR3 region is CAWSAAPVFFSGANVLTF. CDR3 coding DNA: TGTGCCTGGAGTGCGGCTCCCGTTTTTTTCTCTGGGGCCAACGTCCTGACTTTC.

This clone has more than one count but fewer than ten. This rearrangement joins TRBV10-3 to TRBJ1-1; D is undetermined. CDR3 length: 11 amino acids. The V gene lost 3 bases and the J gene lost 6 bases, with 5 bases spanning the gap. In germline, CDR1 is ENHRY, CDR2 SYGVKD. CDR3 DNA sequence: TGTGCCATCAGTGATTTTTCTGAAGCTTTCTTT. Amino acids: CAISDFSEAFF.

CDR3 residues: CASSLDGRGRTEAFF. DNA for the CDR3: TGTGCCAGCAGCTTGGACGGACGGGGCCGAACTGAAGCTTTCTTT. The chain joins TRBV5-4 to TRBJ1-1, with a tentative D call TRBD1 (5 bases). V lost 0 bases to trimming and J lost 5 bases, with 14 bases between them. The CDR3 is made up of 15 amino acids. Germline V gene sequence: CDR1 SGHNT, CDR2 YYREEE (reference sequence).

This chain links TRBV27 with TRBJ2-3; TRBD1 matches 7 bases. Germline CDR1 is MNHEY and CDR2 is SMNVEV (reference sequence). The CDR3 contains 15 residues. The V and J ends lost 5 bases and 5 bases, in that order; junction bases with no gene match: 10. The CDR3 sequence: CASSPRDSGLDTQYF. Written as DNA, the CDR3 is TGTGCCAGCAGTCCCCGGGACAGCGGTTTAGATACGCAGTATTTT.

The chain carries TRBV5-1 and TRBJ2-7; 10 positions agree with TRBD1. Germline values: CDR1 SGHRS, CDR2 YFSETQ. V shed 3 bases and J 0 bases; nucleotides not matched to a gene: 6. This CDR3 contains 16 residues. CDR3 protein: CASSYGGQGSSYEQYF. The CDR3, as DNA: TGCGCCAGCAGCTATGGGGGACAGGGGAGCTCCTACGAGCAGTACTTC.

The gene calls are TRBV6-1 and TRBJ2-3; D gene uncertain. The germline V gene has CDR1 MNHNS and CDR2 SASEGT. Trimming removed 1 base at V and 6 bases at J, with 11 bases between. The CDR3 loop spans 14 amino acids. CDR3: CASSEVSGLDTQYF. The CDR3 bases are TGTGCCAGCAGTGAAGTCTCCGGCTTGGATACGCAGTATTTT.

The CDR3 coding sequence is TGTGCCAGCAGCACCACAGGGGGTTACCAGCCCCAGCATTTT. Protein sequence: CASSTTGGYQPQHF. This chain links TRBV11-2 with TRBJ1-5; 8 nucleotides agree with TRBD1. V was clipped by 5 bases and J by 7 bases; unmatched bases: 7. Germline V CDR1 and CDR2: SGHAT, FQNNGV. The CDR3 extends over 14 amino acids.

The chain links TRBV7-3 to TRBJ2-2, with 9 positions matching TRBD1. This CDR3 contains 16 residues. V lost 0 bases to trimming and J lost 7 bases; unmatched junction nucleotides: 6. Germline CDR1 reads SGHTA; CDR2 reads FQGTGA. CDR3: CASSLTGQGLVGELFF. CDR3 sequence (DNA): TGTGCCAGCAGCTTAACAGGACAGGGGCTTGTCGGGGAGCTGTTTTTT.